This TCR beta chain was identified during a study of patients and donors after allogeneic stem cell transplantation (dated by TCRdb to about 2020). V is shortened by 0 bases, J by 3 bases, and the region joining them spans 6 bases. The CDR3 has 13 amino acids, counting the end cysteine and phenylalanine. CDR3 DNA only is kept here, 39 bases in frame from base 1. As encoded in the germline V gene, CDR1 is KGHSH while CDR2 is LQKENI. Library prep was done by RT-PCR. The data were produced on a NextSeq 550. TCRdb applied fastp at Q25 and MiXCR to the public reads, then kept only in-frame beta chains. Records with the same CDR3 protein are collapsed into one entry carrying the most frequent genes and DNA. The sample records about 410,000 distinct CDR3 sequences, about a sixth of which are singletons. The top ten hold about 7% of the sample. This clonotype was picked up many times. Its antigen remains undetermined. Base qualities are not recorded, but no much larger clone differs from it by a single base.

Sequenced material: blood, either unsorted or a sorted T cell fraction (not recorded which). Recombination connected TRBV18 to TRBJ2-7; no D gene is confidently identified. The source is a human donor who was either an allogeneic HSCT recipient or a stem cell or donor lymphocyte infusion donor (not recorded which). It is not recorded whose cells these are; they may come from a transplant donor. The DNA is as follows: TGTGCCAGCTCACCACCGGGTCTCTACGAGCAGTACTTC. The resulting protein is CASSPPGLYEQYF. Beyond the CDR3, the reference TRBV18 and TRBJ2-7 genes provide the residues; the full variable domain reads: NAGVMQNPRHLVRRRGQEARLRCSPMKGHSHVYWYRQLPEEGLKFMVYLQKENIIDESGMPKERFSAEFPKEGPSILRIQQVVRGDSAAYFCASSPPGLYEQYFGPGTRLTVT.